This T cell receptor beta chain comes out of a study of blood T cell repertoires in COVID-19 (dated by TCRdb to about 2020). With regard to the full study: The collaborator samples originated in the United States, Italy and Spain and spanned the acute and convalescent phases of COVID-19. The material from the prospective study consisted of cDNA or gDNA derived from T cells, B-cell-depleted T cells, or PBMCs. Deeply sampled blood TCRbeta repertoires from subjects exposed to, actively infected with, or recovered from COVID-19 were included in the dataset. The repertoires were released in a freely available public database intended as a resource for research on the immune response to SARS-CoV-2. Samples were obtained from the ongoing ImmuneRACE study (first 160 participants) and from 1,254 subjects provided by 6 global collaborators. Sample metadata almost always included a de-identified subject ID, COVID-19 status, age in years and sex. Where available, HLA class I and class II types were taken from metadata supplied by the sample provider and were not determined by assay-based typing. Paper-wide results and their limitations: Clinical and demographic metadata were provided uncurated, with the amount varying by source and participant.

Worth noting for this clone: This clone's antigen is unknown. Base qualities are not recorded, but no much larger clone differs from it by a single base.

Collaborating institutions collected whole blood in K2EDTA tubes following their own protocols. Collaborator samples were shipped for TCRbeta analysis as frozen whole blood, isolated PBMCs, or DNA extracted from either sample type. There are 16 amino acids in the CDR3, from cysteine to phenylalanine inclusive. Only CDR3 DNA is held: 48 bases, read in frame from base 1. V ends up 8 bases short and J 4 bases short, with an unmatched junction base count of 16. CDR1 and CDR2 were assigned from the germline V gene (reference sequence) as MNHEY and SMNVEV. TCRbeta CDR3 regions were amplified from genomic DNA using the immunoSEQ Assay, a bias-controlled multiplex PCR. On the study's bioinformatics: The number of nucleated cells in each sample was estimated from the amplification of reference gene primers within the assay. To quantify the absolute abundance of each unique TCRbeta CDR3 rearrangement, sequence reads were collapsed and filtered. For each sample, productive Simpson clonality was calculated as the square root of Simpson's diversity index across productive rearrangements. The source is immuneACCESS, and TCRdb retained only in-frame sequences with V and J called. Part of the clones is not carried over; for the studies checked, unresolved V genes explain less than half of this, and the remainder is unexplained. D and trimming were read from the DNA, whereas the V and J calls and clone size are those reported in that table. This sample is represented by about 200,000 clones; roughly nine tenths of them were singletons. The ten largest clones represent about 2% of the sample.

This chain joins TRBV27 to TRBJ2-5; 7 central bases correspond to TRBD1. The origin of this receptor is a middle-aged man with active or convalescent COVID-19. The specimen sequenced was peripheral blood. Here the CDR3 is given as CASRGQSSWPLETQYF. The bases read TGTGCCAGCCGGGGACAGTCAAGTTGGCCGTTAGAGACCCAGTACTTC.